This TCR beta chain was sequenced in a study of beta chain features in type 1 diabetes. Findings of the study overall: A moderate, significant TCRB CDR3 shortening appeared in type 1 diabetes across four CD4+ subsets. Shorter templates might be favored by PCR, and equally so in patients and in controls. Whether TCRB rearrangement is influenced by HLA type went unresolved here.

This clone was observed a few times. Its cognate antigen is unknown. Sampling consisted of one heparinised blood draw per donor, averaging approximately 120 mL. Purity (above 98%) was reached by all sorted populations. Expressed TCRB transcripts were sequenced, since all the RNA that had been isolated was reverse transcribed. Profiled with immunoSEQ multiplex PCR; TCRdb holds only in-frame clones, not every one. The sample includes about 190,000 clones, less than 10% of them seen just once. This sequence originates from a man younger than 30 with type 1 diabetes. The sample was central memory CD4+ T cells from blood.

For the CDR3, the DNA is TGCGCCAGCAGCTTGAATGGACAGACTAATTACAATGAGCAGTTCTTC. This encodes CASSLNGQTNYNEQFF. V is TRBV5-1 and J is TRBJ2-1, with D perhaps matching TRBD1 (6 bases). Germline assignment: CDR1 SGHRS and CDR2 YFSETQ. V was clipped by 1 base and J by 4 bases, with 15 bases between them. The CDR3 contains 16 residues.